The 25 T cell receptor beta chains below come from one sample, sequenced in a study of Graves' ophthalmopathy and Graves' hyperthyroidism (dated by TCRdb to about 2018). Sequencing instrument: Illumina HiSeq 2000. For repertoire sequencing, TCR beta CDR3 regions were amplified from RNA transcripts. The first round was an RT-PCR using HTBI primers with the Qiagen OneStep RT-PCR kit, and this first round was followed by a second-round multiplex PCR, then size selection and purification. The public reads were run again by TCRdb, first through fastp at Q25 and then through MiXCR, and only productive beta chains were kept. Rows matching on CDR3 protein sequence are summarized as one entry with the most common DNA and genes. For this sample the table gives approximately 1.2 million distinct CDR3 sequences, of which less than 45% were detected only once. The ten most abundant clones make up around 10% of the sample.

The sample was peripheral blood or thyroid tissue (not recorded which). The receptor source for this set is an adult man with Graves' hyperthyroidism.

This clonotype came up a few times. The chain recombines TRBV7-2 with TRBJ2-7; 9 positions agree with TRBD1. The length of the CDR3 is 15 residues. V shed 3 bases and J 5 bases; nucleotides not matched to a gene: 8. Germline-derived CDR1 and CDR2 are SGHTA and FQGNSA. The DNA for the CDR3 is TGTGCCAGCAGCTTGGGACAGGGTAGGTTGAACGAGCAGTACTTC. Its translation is CASSLGQGRLNEQYF.

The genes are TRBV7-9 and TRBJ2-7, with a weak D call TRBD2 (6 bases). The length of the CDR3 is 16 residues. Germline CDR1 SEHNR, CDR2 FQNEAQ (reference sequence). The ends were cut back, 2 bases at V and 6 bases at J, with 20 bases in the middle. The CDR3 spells CASSLSGGRTLLEQYF. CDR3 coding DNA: TGTGCCAGCAGCTTATCCGGGGGACGCACCTTACTCGAGCAGTACTTC.

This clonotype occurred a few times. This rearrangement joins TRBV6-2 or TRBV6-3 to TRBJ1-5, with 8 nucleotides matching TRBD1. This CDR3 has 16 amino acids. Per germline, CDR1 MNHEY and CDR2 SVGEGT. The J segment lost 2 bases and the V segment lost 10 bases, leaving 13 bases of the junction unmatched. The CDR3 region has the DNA TGTGCCACCACGGGACAGGTCAATTTAGGCAATCAGCCCCAGCATTTT. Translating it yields CATTGQVNLGNQPQHF.

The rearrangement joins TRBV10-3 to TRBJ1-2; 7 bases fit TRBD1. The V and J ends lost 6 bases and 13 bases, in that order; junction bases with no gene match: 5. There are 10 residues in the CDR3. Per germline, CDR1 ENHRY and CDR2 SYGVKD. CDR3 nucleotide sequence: TGTGCCATCAGAGGGGGCGGGGCCACCTTC. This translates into CAIRGGGATF.

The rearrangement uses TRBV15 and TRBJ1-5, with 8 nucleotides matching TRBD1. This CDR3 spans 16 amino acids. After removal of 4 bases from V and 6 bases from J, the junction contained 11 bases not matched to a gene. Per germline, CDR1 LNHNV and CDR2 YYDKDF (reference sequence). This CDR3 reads CATSKVGQTGGQPQHF. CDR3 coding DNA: TGTGCCACCAGCAAGGTGGGGCAAACAGGGGGTCAGCCCCAGCATTTT.

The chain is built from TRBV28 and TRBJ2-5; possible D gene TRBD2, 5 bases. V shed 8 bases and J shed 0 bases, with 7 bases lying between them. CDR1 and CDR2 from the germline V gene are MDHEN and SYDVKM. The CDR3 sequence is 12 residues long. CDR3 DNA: TGTGCCAGCTTCGGGAACCAAGAGACCCAGTACTTC. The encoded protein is CASFGNQETQYF.

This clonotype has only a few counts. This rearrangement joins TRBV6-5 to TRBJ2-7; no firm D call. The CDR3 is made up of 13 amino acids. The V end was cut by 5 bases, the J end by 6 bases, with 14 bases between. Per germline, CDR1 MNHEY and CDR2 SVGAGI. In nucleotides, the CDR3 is TGTGCCAGCAGTCCTTCTTTAGTGGTCGAGCAGTACTTC. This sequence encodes CASSPSLVVEQYF.

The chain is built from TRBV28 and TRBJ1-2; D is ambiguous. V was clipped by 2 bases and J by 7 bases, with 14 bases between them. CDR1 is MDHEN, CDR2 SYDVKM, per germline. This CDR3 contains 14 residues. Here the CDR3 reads CASSLGEGLRGYTF. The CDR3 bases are TGTGCCAGCAGTTTAGGTGAAGGGCTACGTGGCTACACCTTC.

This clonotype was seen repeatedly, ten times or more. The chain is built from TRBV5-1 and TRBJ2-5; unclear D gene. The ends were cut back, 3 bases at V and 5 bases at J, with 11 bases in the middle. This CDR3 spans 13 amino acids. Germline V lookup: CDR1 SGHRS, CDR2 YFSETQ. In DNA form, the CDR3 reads TGCGCCAGCAGCTGGAACGTGGAGGAGACCCAGTACTTC. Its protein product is CASSWNVEETQYF.

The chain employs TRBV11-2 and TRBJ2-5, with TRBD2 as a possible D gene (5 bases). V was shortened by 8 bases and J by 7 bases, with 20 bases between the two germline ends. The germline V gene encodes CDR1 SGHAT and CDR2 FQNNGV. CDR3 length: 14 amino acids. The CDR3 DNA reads TGTGCCAGCGCCCCCGGGCGGGTGATCGGGACCCAGTACTTC. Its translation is CASAPGRVIGTQYF.

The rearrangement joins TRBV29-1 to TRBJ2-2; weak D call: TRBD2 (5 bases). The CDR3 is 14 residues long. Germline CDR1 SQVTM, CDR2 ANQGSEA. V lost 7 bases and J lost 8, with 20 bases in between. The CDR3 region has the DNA TGCAGCGCCCTGGGGAGTTCGCGGGTGGGGGAGCTGTTTTTT. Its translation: CSALGSSRVGELFF.

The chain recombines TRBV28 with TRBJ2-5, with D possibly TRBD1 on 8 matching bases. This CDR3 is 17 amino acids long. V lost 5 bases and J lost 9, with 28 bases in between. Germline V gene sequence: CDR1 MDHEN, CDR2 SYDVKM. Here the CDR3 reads CASSPAGWQGAWESQYF. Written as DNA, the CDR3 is TGTGCCAGCAGTCCAGCGGGGTGGCAGGGGGCGTGGGAGTCCCAGTACTTC.

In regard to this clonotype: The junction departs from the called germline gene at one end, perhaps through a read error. CDR3 coding DNA: TGCGCCAGCAGCCAAGATTTGGGGGGATGGAGCACTGAAGCTTTCTTT. Amino acids: CASSQDLGGWSTEAFF. The V and J genes are TRBV7-2 and TRBJ1-1; D is perhaps TRBD1 (5 bases). Germline-derived CDR1 and CDR2 are SGHTA and FQGNSA. The CDR3 covers 16 residues.

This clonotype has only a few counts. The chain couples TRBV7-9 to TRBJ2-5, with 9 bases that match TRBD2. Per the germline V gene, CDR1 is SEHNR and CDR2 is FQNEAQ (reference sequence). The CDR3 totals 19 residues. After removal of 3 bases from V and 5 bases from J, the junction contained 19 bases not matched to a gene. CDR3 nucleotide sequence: TGTGCCAGCAGCTTGGGATCCCAGCGGGAGGACTGCCGTGGTGAGACCCAGTACTTC. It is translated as CASSLGSQREDCRGETQYF.

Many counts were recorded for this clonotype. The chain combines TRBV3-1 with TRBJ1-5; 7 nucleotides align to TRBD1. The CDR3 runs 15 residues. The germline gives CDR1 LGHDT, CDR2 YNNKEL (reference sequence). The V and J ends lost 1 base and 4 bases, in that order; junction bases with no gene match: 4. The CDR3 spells CASSQGVRGNQPQHF. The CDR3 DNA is TGTGCCAGCAGCCAAGGCGTCAGGGGGAATCAGCCCCAGCATTTT. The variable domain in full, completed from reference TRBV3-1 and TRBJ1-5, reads DTAVSQTPKYLVTQMGNDKSIKCEQNLGHDTMYWYKQDSKKFLKIMFSYNNKELIINETVPNRFSPKSPDKAHLNLHINSLELGDSAVYFCASSQGVRGNQPQHFGDGTRLSIL.

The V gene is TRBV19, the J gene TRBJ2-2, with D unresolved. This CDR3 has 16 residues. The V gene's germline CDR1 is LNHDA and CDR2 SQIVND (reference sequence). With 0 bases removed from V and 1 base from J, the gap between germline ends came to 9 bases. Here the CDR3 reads CASSIDSLRNTGELFF. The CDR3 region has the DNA TGTGCCAGTAGTATAGATTCTTTACGGAACACCGGGGAGCTGTTTTTT.

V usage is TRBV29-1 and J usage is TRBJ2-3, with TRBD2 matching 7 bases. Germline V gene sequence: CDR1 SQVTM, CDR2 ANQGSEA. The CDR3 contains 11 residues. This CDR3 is CSTGGLDTQYF. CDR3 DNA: TGCAGTACGGGAGGTCTGGATACGCAGTATTTT.

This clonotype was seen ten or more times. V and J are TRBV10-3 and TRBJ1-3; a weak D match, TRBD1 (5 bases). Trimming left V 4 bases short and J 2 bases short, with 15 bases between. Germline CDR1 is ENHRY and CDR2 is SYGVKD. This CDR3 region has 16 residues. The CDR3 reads CAISGSEDIPGNTIYF. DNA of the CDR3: TGTGCCATCAGTGGGTCAGAGGACATCCCTGGAAACACCATATATTTT.

CDR3 sequence (DNA): TGCAGCGTAAGTGGGGGGAACTACGAGCAGTACTTC. This encodes CSVSGGNYEQYF. This rearrangement joins TRBV29-1 to TRBJ2-7, with D possibly TRBD2 on 6 matching bases. The CDR3 runs to 12 residues. CDR1 and CDR2 from the germline V gene are SQVTM and ANQGSEA. Trimming left V 6 bases short and J 3 bases short, with 12 bases between.

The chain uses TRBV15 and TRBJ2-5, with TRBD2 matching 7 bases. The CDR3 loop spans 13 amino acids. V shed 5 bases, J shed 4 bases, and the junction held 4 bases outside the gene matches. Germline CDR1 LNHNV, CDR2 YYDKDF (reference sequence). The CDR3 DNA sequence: TGTGCCACCAGCGGGGAGGGGAGAGAGACCCAGTACTTC. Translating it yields CATSGEGRETQYF.

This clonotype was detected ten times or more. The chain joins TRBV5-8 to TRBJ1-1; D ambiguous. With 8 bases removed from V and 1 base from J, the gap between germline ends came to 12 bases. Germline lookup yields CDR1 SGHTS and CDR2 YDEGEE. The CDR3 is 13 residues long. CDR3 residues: CARSRWGNTEAFF. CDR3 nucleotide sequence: TGTGCCAGGTCGAGATGGGGGAACACTGAAGCTTTCTTT.

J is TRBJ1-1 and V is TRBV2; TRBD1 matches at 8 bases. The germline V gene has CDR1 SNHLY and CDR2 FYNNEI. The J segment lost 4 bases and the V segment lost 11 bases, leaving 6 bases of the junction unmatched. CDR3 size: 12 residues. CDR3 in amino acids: CAEQGGSTEAFF. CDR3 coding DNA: TGTGCCGAACAGGGGGGATCCACTGAAGCTTTCTTT.

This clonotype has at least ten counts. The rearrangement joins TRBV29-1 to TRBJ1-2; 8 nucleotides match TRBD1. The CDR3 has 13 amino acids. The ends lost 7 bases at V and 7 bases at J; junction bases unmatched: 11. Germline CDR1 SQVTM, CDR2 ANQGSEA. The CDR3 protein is CSGATRGRGGYTF. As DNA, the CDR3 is TGCAGCGGTGCTACCAGGGGGCGCGGTGGCTACACCTTC. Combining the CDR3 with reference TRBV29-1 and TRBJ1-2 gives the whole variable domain SAVISQKPSRDICQRGTSLTIQCQVDSQVTMMFWYRQQPGQSLTLIATANQGSEATYESGFVIDKFPISRPNLTFSTLTVSNMSPEDSSIYLCSGATRGRGGYTFGSGTRLTVV.

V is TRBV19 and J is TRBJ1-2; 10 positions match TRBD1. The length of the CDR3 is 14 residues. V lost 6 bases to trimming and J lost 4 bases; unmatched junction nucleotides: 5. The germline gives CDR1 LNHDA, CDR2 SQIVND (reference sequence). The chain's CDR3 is CASSETGGSYGYTF. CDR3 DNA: TGTGCCAGTAGCGAGACAGGGGGCAGCTATGGCTACACCTTC.

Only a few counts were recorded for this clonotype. CDR3 in amino acids: CASSSQGASSGWTF. The CDR3 coding sequence is TGTGCCAGCAGCTCACAGGGGGCTTCGTCGGGCTGGACCTTC. The chain combines TRBV7-3 with TRBJ1-2; 9 positions agree with TRBD1. Germline CDR1 SGHTA, CDR2 FQGTGA. The CDR3 spans 14 residues. The ends lost 4 bases at V and 14 bases at J; junction bases unmatched: 14.